Presented here are 10 T cell receptor beta chains from one specimen sequenced in a study of T cell changes during pregnancy in multiple sclerosis (dated by TCRdb to about 2019). Libraries were prepared through the immunoSEQ multiplex PCR assay. TCRdb retrieved this table from immuneACCESS and kept in-frame rearrangements only. Not all clones are present; in checked studies, unresolved V genes account for under half, and no reason is known for the remainder. The sample table records around 50,000 clones; 92% of these occur just once. Together, the top ten hold 0.15% to 0.25% of the sample. This material consisted of CD4+ T cells from peripheral blood mononuclear cells, taken in the second trimester of pregnancy. The receptor set was obtained from a female donor with multiple sclerosis, enrolled in a pregnancy study.

The CDR3 DNA reads TGTGCCTGGAGTTCTGGGGGGGGTTACAATGAGCAGTTCTTC. Translated, it gives CAWSSGGGYNEQFF. The genes are TRBV30 and TRBJ2-1; TRBD2 matches at 7 bases. CDR3 length: 14 residues. Unmatched junction bases numbered 5, after V lost 2 bases and J lost 4 bases. Germline CDR1 reads GTSNPN; CDR2 reads SVGIG (reference sequence).

The J gene is TRBJ2-5, the V gene TRBV2, with 7 nucleotides matching TRBD1. This CDR3 has 14 amino acids. The germline V gene encodes CDR1 SNHLY and CDR2 FYNNEI. After removal of 5 bases from V and 0 bases from J, the junction contained 3 bases not matched to a gene. The DNA of the CDR3 is TGTGCCAGCAGTTTGGGACAGTACCAAGAGACCCAGTACTTC. Its translation: CASSLGQYQETQYF.

This chain joins TRBV10-2 and TRBJ2-3, with a possible D match to TRBD1 (5 bases). V shed 8 bases and J shed 2 bases, with 14 bases lying between them. Germline CDR1 reads WSHSY; CDR2 reads SAAADI. This CDR3 has 14 residues. The CDR3 nucleotides read TGCGCCAGCCGGTCAGGGAACCTCACAGATACGCAGTATTTT. Encoded protein: CASRSGNLTDTQYF.

This rearrangement joins TRBV7-9 to TRBJ1-6; maybe TRBD1 (5 bases). Germline CDR1 and CDR2: SEHNR and FQNEAQ (reference sequence). CDR3 size: 13 residues. Trimming removed 1 base from V and 9 bases from J, with 7 bases in between. The CDR3 DNA reads as TGTGCCAGCAGCTTAGGCCAGGGTTCACCCCTCCACTTT. Translating it yields CASSLGQGSPLHF.

This clone was seen once. This sequence joins TRBV5-8 and TRBJ2-2, with 8 bases lining up with TRBD2. J was trimmed by 4 bases and V by 4 bases; bases with no gene match: 15. Germline lookup yields CDR1 SGHTS and CDR2 YDEGEE. The length of the CDR3 is 18 residues. This CDR3 reads CASSPPGGIAGFTGELFF. The CDR3 DNA reads TGTGCCAGCAGCCCCCCTGGCGGGATAGCGGGGTTCACCGGGGAGCTGTTTTTT.

V gene TRBV7-9 combines with J gene TRBJ1-1; D remains ambiguous. Trimming took off 1 base at V and 1 base at J, with 7 bases between the two ends. Germline CDR1 SEHNR, CDR2 FQNEAQ (reference sequence). This CDR3 has 14 amino acids. The CDR3 bases are TGTGCCAGCAGCTTAGGGCCCCAGAACACTGAAGCTTTCTTT. Its protein product is CASSLGPQNTEAFF.

The chain carries TRBV15 and TRBJ2-1; 9 positions match TRBD2. Germline V CDR1 and CDR2: LNHNV, YYDKDF (reference sequence). The J segment lost 7 bases and the V segment lost 0 bases, leaving 13 bases of the junction unmatched. The CDR3 totals 18 residues. CDR3 bases: TGTGCCACCAGCAGAGATCGAGGGCTAGCGGGGAGGAGGAATGAGCAGTTCTTC. It translates to CATSRDRGLAGRRNEQFF.

This clone was picked up one time. This chain links TRBV29-1 with TRBJ1-1, with D hard to call. This CDR3 spans 14 amino acids. The V gene's germline CDR1 is SQVTM and CDR2 ANQGSEA. V shed 5 bases and J shed 4 bases, with 17 bases lying between them. The CDR3 nucleotides are TGCAGCGTTAACGGGAAAGTAAGTGTCACTGAAGCTTTCTTT. Its translation: CSVNGKVSVTEAFF.

The genes are TRBV7-2 and TRBJ2-7, with 8 bases lining up with TRBD2. Germline CDR1 SGHTA, CDR2 FQGNSA. V was pared by 5 bases and J by 3 bases, with 9 bases of the junction left unmatched. This CDR3 has 15 amino acids. CDR3 region: CASSPWTSNNYEQYF. CDR3 in DNA: TGTGCCAGCAGCCCATGGACTAGCAATAACTACGAGCAGTACTTC.

This rearrangement joins TRBV30 to TRBJ1-6; no firm D call. Germline loops: CDR1 GTSNPN, CDR2 SVGIG (reference sequence). Between the trimmed V and J ends, which lost 2 bases and 7 bases, there was a span of 6 bases. This CDR3 is built from 12 residues. The CDR3 bases are TGTGCCTGGAGTTCAGGCAATTCACCCCTCCACTTT. As protein: CAWSSGNSPLHF.